These 15 T cell receptor beta chains came from one sample sequenced in a study of blood T cells in healthy people across ages. Next came a second PCR, run for about 6 to 11 cycles, which used a sample-barcoded 5' primer along with a J-beta primer mix. TCRdb re-called the 5' RACE reads through MiXCR, storing one row per CDR3 protein. The table lists 500,000 to 650,000 distinct CDR3 sequences, about 25% of them singletons. This sample also appeared in a second study, on T cells of mothers and their children.

The source material was blood. Receptors were obtained from a boy between 2 and 15 years old in good health.

In this sample, this clonotype turned up many times. J is TRBJ2-4 and V is TRBV15, with D tentatively TRBD1 (6 bases). This CDR3 is built from 15 residues. CDR1 and CDR2 from the germline V gene are LNHNV and YYDKDF (reference sequence). V lost 3 bases and J lost 7, with 16 bases in between. In nucleotides, the CDR3 is TGTGCCACCAGCAGCTCGGCCCCTCAGGGGAACATTCAGTACTTC. It translates to CATSSSAPQGNIQYF.

This clonotype was seen a handful of times. The CDR3, as DNA: TGCAGCGTTGGGGGGGTGACTAGCGGGAGTGAAGGCACAGATACGCAGTATTTT. Its translation: CSVGGVTSGSEGTDTQYF. The chain couples TRBV29-1 to TRBJ2-3; the match to TRBD2 covers 12 bases. This CDR3 has 18 amino acids. After removal of 4 bases from V and 1 base from J, the junction contained 12 bases not matched to a gene. The V gene's germline CDR1 is SQVTM and CDR2 ANQGSEA.

This chain connects TRBV6-1 to TRBJ1-2, with D unresolved. Germline CDR1 MNHNS, CDR2 SASEGT. This CDR3 contains 13 residues. V was shortened by 3 bases and J by 2 bases, with 7 bases between the two germline ends. The CDR3 loop is CASSEAANYGYTF. DNA for the CDR3: TGTGCCAGCAGTGAGGCGGCCAACTATGGCTACACCTTC.

This clonotype was detected many times. This chain joins TRBV28 and TRBJ2-7; perhaps D is TRBD1 or TRBD2 (5 bases each). CDR1 and CDR2 from the germline V gene are MDHEN and SYDVKM. The CDR3 runs to 11 residues. V was clipped by 8 bases and J by 5 bases, with 10 bases between them. The CDR3 region has the DNA TGTGCCAGCGGGGCGGGCCACGAGCAGTACTTC. This codes for CASGAGHEQYF. Together with reference TRBV28 and TRBJ2-7, the CDR3 gives the full variable domain: DVKVTQSSRYLVKRTGEKVFLECVQDMDHENMFWYRQDPGLGLRLIYFSYDVKMKEKGDIPEGYSVSREKKERFSLILESASTNQTSMYLCASGAGHEQYFGPGTRLTVT.

This clonotype has only a few counts. The chain uses TRBV18 and TRBJ1-4, with D possibly being TRBD1 (6 bases). Germline values: CDR1 KGHSH, CDR2 LQKENI. There are 13 residues in the CDR3. V lost 0 bases and J 8 bases, leaving 7 bases between the germline ends. CDR3 sequence: CASSPPGGEKLFF. DNA for the CDR3: TGTGCCAGCTCACCACCCGGGGGCGAAAAACTGTTTTTT.

In this sample, this clonotype turned up a few times. The chain carries TRBV19 and TRBJ1-1; D is undetermined. V was clipped by 6 bases and J by 4 bases, with 12 bases between them. The germline V gene encodes CDR1 LNHDA and CDR2 SQIVND (reference sequence). The CDR3 length is 13 residues. The CDR3 DNA reads as TGTGCCAGTAGACGGCTTCCTGGCACTGAAGCTTTCTTT. This encodes CASRRLPGTEAFF. Full variable domain (missing parts from reference TRBV19 and TRBJ1-1): DGGITQSPKYLFRKEGQNVTLSCEQNLNHDAMYWYRQDPGQGLRLIYYSQIVNDFQKGDIAEGYSVSREKKESFPLTVTSAQKNPTAFYLCASRRLPGTEAFFGQGTRLTVV.

The chain employs TRBV4-1 and TRBJ2-6; 7 bases are shared with TRBD1. J lost 0 bases, V lost 4 bases, and 9 bases had no gene match. The CDR3 contains 18 residues. The germline CDR1 and CDR2 sequences are MGHRA and YSYEKL. CDR3 DNA sequence: TGCGCCAGCAGCCCTCGACAGGGCCTCATCTCTGGGGCCAACGTCCTGACTTTC. This encodes CASSPRQGLISGANVLTF.

V usage is TRBV12-3 or TRBV12-4 and J usage is TRBJ2-1, with TRBD2 identical over 8 bases. V lost 1 base to trimming and J lost 0 bases; unmatched junction nucleotides: 2. The CDR3 runs 16 residues. Here the CDR3 DNA reads TGTGCCAGCAGTTTAGGCGGGGGGCTCTCCTACAATGAGCAGTTCTTC. Amino acids: CASSLGGGLSYNEQFF.

The chain couples TRBV19 to TRBJ1-1; D is uncertain. This CDR3 is built from 14 residues. Deletions cut 3 bases from V and 1 base from J, with 9 bases between. CDR1 LNHDA and CDR2 SQIVND come from the germline V gene (reference sequence). The CDR3 bases are TGTGCCAGTAGTATCGGCCGGGGGAACACTGAAGCTTTCTTT. This encodes CASSIGRGNTEAFF.

The chain recombines TRBV4-3 with TRBJ2-3; 8 bases align to TRBD2. Germline assignment: CDR1 LGHNA and CDR2 YSLEER. Trimming cost V 4 bases and J 8 bases; bases outside gene matches: 17. This CDR3 region has 17 residues. The CDR3 reads CASSPGGVVPRDSTQYF. The CDR3 nucleotides are TGCGCCAGCAGCCCGGGAGGGGTGGTACCAAGGGATAGTACGCAGTATTTT.

V usage is TRBV6-5 and J usage is TRBJ2-2; 8 bases line up with TRBD2. Germline trimming cut 2 bases from V and 3 bases from J; bases unmatched to any gene: 11. The CDR3 is 18 residues long. Germline V gene sequence: CDR1 MNHEY, CDR2 SVGAGI. CDR3 in DNA: TGTGCCAGCAGTTACGGACCTAGCGGGCGGGTGTACACCGGGGAGCTGTTTTTT. Translated: CASSYGPSGRVYTGELFF.

This clonotype was seen only a few times. DNA for the CDR3: TGTGCCAGCAGCCCCAGACTAGCGGGAGCACTCTCGAACACCGGGGAGCTGTTTTTT. This translates into CASSPRLAGALSNTGELFF. The V gene is TRBV7-9, the J gene TRBJ2-2, with 12 bases matching TRBD2. Germline-derived CDR1 and CDR2 are SEHNR and FQNEAQ (reference sequence). The CDR3 has 19 amino acids. The ends lost 5 bases at V and 0 bases at J; junction bases unmatched: 10.

The chain links TRBV21-1 to TRBJ2-7; TRBD1, the D gene given by the table, was not confirmed from the DNA. TRBV21-1 represents a pseudogene. The CDR3 runs to 14 residues. CDR3: CASSIPSRFYEQYF. CDR3 coding DNA: TGTGCCAGCAGCATTCCGTCCCGCTTCTACGAGCAGTACTTC.

In this sample, this clonotype turned up a few times. The V call is TRBV25-1, the J call TRBJ2-7, with D possibly TRBD1 on 6 matching bases. The length of the CDR3 is 16 residues. V was shortened by 3 bases and J by 0 bases, with 15 bases between the two germline ends. In germline, CDR1 is MGHDK, CDR2 SYGVNS. This chain's CDR3 is CASSESPGQNSYEQYF. CDR3 in DNA: TGTGCCAGCAGTGAGAGTCCGGGACAAAACTCCTACGAGCAGTACTTC.

V gene TRBV2 combines with J gene TRBJ1-1; no clear D. Germline V lookup: CDR1 SNHLY, CDR2 FYNNEI. V lost 7 bases and J lost 1, with 10 bases in between. The CDR3 consists of 13 residues. CDR3 sequence (DNA): TGTGCCAGCAAGCCTCGTACGAACACTGAAGCTTTCTTT. This encodes CASKPRTNTEAFF. The variable domain in full, completed from reference TRBV2 and TRBJ1-1, reads EPEVTQTPSHQVTQMGQEVILRCVPISNHLYFYWYRQILGQKVEFLVSFYNNEISEKSEIFDDQFSVERPDGSNFTLKIRSTKLEDSAMYFCASKPRTNTEAFFGQGTRLTVV.